A selection of T cell receptor beta chains follows, all from one sample in a study of blood T cells in healthy people across ages. Each CDR3 protein is one row after TCRdb ran MiXCR on the 5' RACE reads. The sample carries some 320,000 distinct CDR3 sequences, 25% to 30% recorded once. The sample consisted of blood. All receptors come from a woman aged 70-85 years in good health. Both conserved end residues are part of each CDR3. Each record gives: V gene, D gene, J gene, clone size, CDR3 protein, CDR3 DNA. A D gene is named only where the DNA matches it firmly. Expanded clones get a size class; other rows say once, few or many, or leave the size out.

V gene: TRBV28; D gene: .; J gene: TRBJ2-3; clone size: .; CDR3 protein: CASSLPRGGADTQYF; CDR3 DNA: TGTGCCAGCAGTTTACCCCGAGGGGGAGCAGATACGCAGTATTTT
V gene: TRBV27; D gene: TRBD1; J gene: TRBJ2-7; clone size: .; CDR3 protein: CASSYGQAPTYEQYF; CDR3 DNA: TGTGCCAGCAGTTACGGACAGGCTCCAACCTACGAGCAGTACTTC
V gene: TRBV29-1; D gene: TRBD2; J gene: TRBJ2-7; clone size: few; CDR3 protein: CSVLPGLAREQYF; CDR3 DNA: TGCAGCGTCCTCCCAGGACTAGCGCGCGAGCAGTACTTC
V gene: TRBV3-1; D gene: .; J gene: TRBJ2-7; clone size: few; CDR3 protein: CASSQFSESEQYF; CDR3 DNA: TGTGCCAGCAGCCAATTTTCAGAGAGCGAGCAGTACTTC
V gene: TRBV28; D gene: .; J gene: TRBJ2-7; clone size: .; CDR3 protein: CASSGLRSYEQYF; CDR3 DNA: TGTGCCAGCAGTGGACTCCGATCCTACGAGCAGTACTTC
V gene: TRBV14; D gene: .; J gene: TRBJ2-3; clone size: .; CDR3 protein: CASSQEPRGRGTQYF; CDR3 DNA: TGTGCCAGCAGCCAAGAGCCCAGGGGAAGAGGTACGCAGTATTTT
V gene: TRBV5-1; D gene: .; J gene: TRBJ2-1; clone size: few; CDR3 protein: CASSLEPGMLNEQFF; CDR3 DNA: TGCGCCAGCAGCTTGGAACCGGGAATGCTCAATGAGCAGTTCTTC
V gene: TRBV10-3; D gene: .; J gene: TRBJ2-1; clone size: few; CDR3 protein: CASENNGYNEQFF; CDR3 DNA: TGTGCCAGCGAGAATAATGGTTACAATGAGCAGTTCTTC
V gene: TRBV20-1; D gene: .; J gene: TRBJ2-5; clone size: .; CDR3 protein: CSARIKLQHQTQYF; CDR3 DNA: TGCAGTGCTAGGATTAAACTCCAGCACCAGACCCAGTACTTC
V gene: TRBV5-5; D gene: TRBD1; J gene: TRBJ2-5; clone size: few; CDR3 protein: CASNHRGGQETQYF; CDR3 DNA: TGTGCCAGCAACCACAGGGGTGGCCAAGAGACCCAGTACTTC
V gene: TRBV20-1; D gene: TRBD1; J gene: TRBJ2-7; clone size: few; CDR3 protein: CSALIPGTGTYEQYF; CDR3 DNA: TGCAGTGCTTTGATTCCCGGGACAGGGACCTACGAGCAGTACTTC
V gene: TRBV3-1; D gene: TRBD2; J gene: TRBJ2-7; clone size: many; CDR3 protein: CASSQVAAGGNEQYF; CDR3 DNA: TGTGCCAGCAGCCAAGTAGCAGCGGGAGGGAACGAGCAGTACTTC
V gene: TRBV5-1; D gene: TRBD1; J gene: TRBJ2-2; clone size: few; CDR3 protein: CASKGTGHTGELFF; CDR3 DNA: TGCGCCAGCAAGGGGACAGGGCACACCGGGGAGCTGTTTTTT
V gene: TRBV29-1; D gene: .; J gene: TRBJ2-7; clone size: few; CDR3 protein: CSVEGDASSSYEQYF; CDR3 DNA: TGCAGCGTTGAAGGTGACGCCTCAAGCTCCTACGAGCAGTACTTC
V gene: TRBV7-2; D gene: TRBD2; J gene: TRBJ2-7; clone size: .; CDR3 protein: CASSLVAGGSYEQYF; CDR3 DNA: TGTGCCAGCAGCTTAGTAGCGGGGGGCTCCTACGAGCAGTACTTC
V gene: TRBV15; D gene: .; J gene: TRBJ1-2; clone size: .; CDR3 protein: CATSPEQGVRGYTF; CDR3 DNA: TGTGCCACCAGCCCCGAACAGGGTGTAAGGGGCTACACCTTC
V gene: TRBV5-1; D gene: TRBD1; J gene: TRBJ1-1; clone size: .; CDR3 protein: CASSFTGDLMNTEAFF; CDR3 DNA: TGCGCCAGCAGCTTCACAGGGGACTTAATGAACACTGAAGCTTTCTTT
V gene: TRBV20-1; D gene: TRBD1; J gene: TRBJ1-2; clone size: few; CDR3 protein: CSASSPGQGNGYTF; CDR3 DNA: TGCAGTGCTAGTTCCCCGGGACAGGGAAATGGCTACACCTTC
V gene: TRBV15; D gene: TRBD1; J gene: TRBJ1-5; clone size: many; CDR3 protein: CATNAGGQFNQPQHF; CDR3 DNA: TGTGCCACCAACGCGGGGGGACAGTTCAATCAGCCCCAGCATTTT
V gene: TRBV28; D gene: .; J gene: TRBJ1-2; clone size: few; CDR3 protein: CASSLSPGPPNGYTF; CDR3 DNA: TGTGCCAGCAGTTTATCGCCGGGACCACCCAATGGCTACACCTTC
V gene: TRBV27; D gene: TRBD2; J gene: TRBJ2-5; clone size: .; CDR3 protein: CASSHPGTSGSSETQYF; CDR3 DNA: TGTGCCAGCAGTCACCCCGGGACTAGCGGGAGTTCTGAGACCCAGTACTTC
V gene: TRBV2; D gene: .; J gene: TRBJ2-7; clone size: few; CDR3 protein: CASNPRTYEQYF; CDR3 DNA: TGTGCCAGCAACCCGAGGACGTACGAGCAGTACTTC
V gene: TRBV28; D gene: .; J gene: TRBJ2-7; clone size: .; CDR3 protein: CASSFGRGYEQYF; CDR3 DNA: TGTGCCAGCAGTTTTGGCAGGGGTTACGAGCAGTACTTC
V gene: TRBV12-3/TRBV12-4; D gene: TRBD1; J gene: TRBJ1-1; clone size: few; CDR3 protein: CASIRTGLNTEAFF; CDR3 DNA: TGTGCCAGCATCCGGACAGGCCTGAACACTGAAGCTTTCTTT
V gene: TRBV20-1; D gene: TRBD1; J gene: TRBJ1-1; clone size: .; CDR3 protein: CSARGDSPNTEAFF; CDR3 DNA: TGCAGTGCTAGGGGGGACAGCCCGAACACTGAAGCTTTCTTT
V gene: TRBV29-1; D gene: TRBD2; J gene: TRBJ2-1; clone size: .; CDR3 protein: CSVRWRESYNEQFF; CDR3 DNA: TGCAGCGTTCGGTGGCGGGAGAGCTACAATGAGCAGTTCTTC
V gene: TRBV20-1; D gene: .; J gene: TRBJ2-7; clone size: .; CDR3 protein: CSARRGTTYEQYF; CDR3 DNA: TGCAGTGCTAGACGGGGGACGACCTACGAGCAGTACTTC